Each of the 29 T cell receptor beta chains below was sequenced from the same sample in a study of cytomegalovirus exposure and HLA in healthy donors. Both 60 Vbeta primers and 13 Jbeta primers went into the PCR. This table comes from immunoSEQ multiplex PCR, and its TCRdb copy is limited to in-frame clones, with some not included. The table includes 150,000 to 200,000 clones, over 65% detected once. Sequencing used PBMCs. These receptors were obtained from a man aged 40-55 years in good health and CMV-seropositive.

This clone has just a few counts. The V call is TRBV15, the J call TRBJ1-2; no clear D gene. V was clipped by 0 bases and J by 7 bases, with 6 bases between them. Germline CDR1 reads LNHNV; CDR2 reads YYDKDF (reference sequence). The CDR3 runs 12 residues. The CDR3 nucleotides are TGTGCCACCAGCAGAGAGTTGGCTGGCTACACCTTC. Protein: CATSRELAGYTF.

J is TRBJ1-6 and V is TRBV9; TRBD1 is a possible D gene (6 bases). In germline, CDR1 is SGDLS, CDR2 YYNGEE. The CDR3 is 15 residues long. Trimming left V 3 bases short and J 9 bases short, with 16 bases between. This CDR3 reads CASSEHRVMGSPLHF. CDR3 DNA: TGTGCCAGCAGCGAACACAGGGTGATGGGTTCACCCCTCCACTTT.

The chain joins TRBV7-9 to TRBJ2-2; a possible D gene is TRBD1 (5 bases). Trimming removed 1 base at V and 0 bases at J, with 9 bases between. The CDR3 is 16 amino acids. The germline V gene has CDR1 SEHNR and CDR2 FQNEAQ (reference sequence). Here the CDR3 reads CASSLGRASNTGELFF. CDR3 nucleotides: TGTGCCAGCAGCTTAGGCAGGGCCTCGAACACCGGGGAGCTGTTTTTT. Drawing the rest from reference TRBV7-9 and TRBJ2-2, the complete variable domain is DTGVSQNPRHKITKRGQNVTFRCDPISEHNRLYWYRQTLGQGPEFLTYFQNEAQLEKSRLLSDRFSAERPKGSFSTLEIQRTEQGDSAMYLCASSLGRASNTGELFFGEGSRLTVL.

This chain links TRBV7-2 with TRBJ2-2; D uncertain. Germline assignment: CDR1 SGHTA and CDR2 FQGNSA. With 0 bases removed from V and 1 base from J, the gap between germline ends came to 3 bases. This CDR3 has 14 amino acids. The CDR3 DNA reads TGTGCCAGCAGCTTAGCCCTGAACACCGGGGAGCTGTTTTTT. It translates to CASSLALNTGELFF.

This chain links TRBV5-1 with TRBJ2-3, with D perhaps TRBD1 (6 bases). CDR3 size: 14 residues. V was trimmed by 5 bases and J by 2 bases, leaving 12 bases between them. Germline V gene data show CDR1 as SGHRS and CDR2 as YFSETQ. The CDR3 bases are TGCGCCAGCAGACCCGGACAGAACACAGATACGCAGTATTTT. Amino acids: CASRPGQNTDTQYF.

The chain recombines TRBV9 with TRBJ2-1; 10 bases match TRBD2. The germline CDR1 and CDR2 sequences are SGDLS and YYNGEE. V lost 3 bases and J lost 3; bases outside the gene matches: 9. The CDR3 totals 17 residues. The CDR3 sequence is CASSDQLAGRNYNEQFF. DNA of the CDR3: TGTGCCAGCAGCGACCAACTAGCGGGGAGAAACTACAATGAGCAGTTCTTC. Full variable domain (outside the CDR3, taken from reference TRBV9 and TRBJ2-1): DSGVTQTPKHLITATGQRVTLRCSPRSGDLSVYWYQQSLDQGLQFLIQYYNGEERAKGNILERFSAQQFPDLHSELNLSSLELGDSALYFCASSDQLAGRNYNEQFFGPGTRLTVL.

The chain carries TRBV6-5 and TRBJ1-2; possibly TRBD1 for D (6 bases). This CDR3 region has 13 residues. V shed 4 bases and J shed 6 bases, with 12 bases lying between them. Germline CDR1 and CDR2: MNHEY and SVGAGI. CDR3 in amino acids: CASSLLQGHGYTF. The CDR3 DNA reads TGTGCCAGCAGTTTATTACAGGGACATGGCTACACCTTC.

V usage is TRBV6-1 and J usage is TRBJ2-2; TRBD1 matches 9 bases. Unmatched junction bases numbered 3, after V lost 6 bases and J lost 1 base. The CDR3 spans 15 residues. Germline CDR1 is MNHNS and CDR2 is SASEGT. CDR3 in amino acids: CASRLDRGNTGELFF. DNA of the CDR3: TGTGCCAGCAGGTTGGACAGGGGGAACACCGGGGAGCTGTTTTTT.

The V and J genes are TRBV5-4 and TRBJ2-5; D unresolved. Germline V gene data show CDR1 as SGHNT and CDR2 as YYREEE (reference sequence). Trimming left V 0 bases short and J 1 base short, with 7 bases between. There are 14 residues in the CDR3. The CDR3 sequence: CASSLESFQETQYF. In nucleotides, the CDR3 is TGTGCCAGCAGCTTGGAATCCTTCCAAGAGACCCAGTACTTC.

The V and J genes are TRBV15 and TRBJ2-3; 12 nucleotides align to TRBD2. V was clipped by 3 bases and J by 2 bases; unmatched bases: 6. Germline V gene sequence: CDR1 LNHNV, CDR2 YYDKDF (reference sequence). This CDR3 spans 17 amino acids. DNA for the CDR3: TGTGCCACCAGCAGTCCTCTAGCGGGGGGGTACACAGATACGCAGTATTTT. It encodes CATSSPLAGGYTDTQYF.

This sequence joins TRBV7-8 and TRBJ2-3; a weak D match, TRBD1 (6 bases). The germline V gene encodes CDR1 SGHVS and CDR2 FQNEAQ. Trimming took 1 base from V and 5 from J, leaving 10 bases between them. CDR3 length equals 14 residues. CDR3 nucleotide sequence: TGTGCCAGCAGCTTAGTCTTAGGGGGAGATACGCAGTATTTT. Translating it yields CASSLVLGGDTQYF.

The chain recombines TRBV7-2 with TRBJ2-7; TRBD1 agrees at 7 bases. Germline V gene lookup returns CDR1 SGHTA and CDR2 FQGNSA. The V and J ends lost 2 bases and 0 bases, in that order; junction bases with no gene match: 10. The CDR3 is made up of 17 amino acids. In nucleotides, the CDR3 is TGTGCCAGCAGCTTAACCCGACAGGGATTAAGCTCCTACGAGCAGTACTTC. Translated, it gives CASSLTRQGLSSYEQYF. Drawing the rest from reference TRBV7-2 and TRBJ2-7, the complete variable domain is GAGVSQSPSNKVTEKGKDVELRCDPISGHTALYWYRQSLGQGLEFLIYFQGNSAPDKSGLPSDRFSAERTGGSVSTLTIQRTQQEDSAVYLCASSLTRQGLSSYEQYFGPGTRLTVT.

CDR3 residues: CASRRPGSATNEKLFF. The CDR3 coding sequence is TGTGCCAGCAGACGCCCGGGGAGTGCAACTAATGAAAAACTGTTTTTT. The V and J genes are TRBV11-2 and TRBJ1-4, with D unclear. Between the trimmed V and J ends, which lost 6 bases and 0 bases, there was a span of 14 bases. Germline-derived CDR1 and CDR2 are SGHAT and FQNNGV. The CDR3 totals 16 residues.

The CDR3 here is CASRTNSNQPQHF. The CDR3 DNA reads TGTGCCAGCAGAACTAATAGCAATCAGCCCCAGCATTTT. The chain is built from TRBV7-3 and TRBJ1-5; D is undetermined. Germline V gives CDR1 SGHTA, CDR2 FQGTGA. This CDR3 spans 13 amino acids. The germline V and J ends were trimmed by 6 bases and 0 bases, with 6 bases remaining between them.

The chain combines TRBV2 with TRBJ2-1; D might be TRBD2 (5 bases). Trimming stripped 0 bases from V and 8 bases from J, with 11 bases between. CDR3 size: 14 residues. The V gene's germline CDR1 is SNHLY and CDR2 FYNNEI. The CDR3 nucleotides are TGTGCCAGCAGTGAAGCGCGACCGGACTATGAGCAGTTCTTC. Protein product: CASSEARPDYEQFF.

V usage is TRBV5-1 and J usage is TRBJ1-6; TRBD1 might be the D (6 bases). V was trimmed by 2 bases and J by 1 base, leaving 7 bases between them. In germline, CDR1 is SGHRS, CDR2 YFSETQ. The CDR3 has 15 residues. The CDR3 is CASSLQGSYNSPLHF. The CDR3 coding sequence is TGCGCCAGCAGCTTACAGGGATCCTATAATTCACCCCTCCACTTT.

This clone was observed once. The CDR3 is CASRLLFTNEKLFF. In DNA form, the CDR3 reads TGTGCCAGCAGATTACTTTTTACTAATGAAAAACTGTTTTTT. This rearrangement joins TRBV6-1 to TRBJ1-4; D uncertain. Trimming took off 6 bases at V and 2 bases at J, with 10 bases between the two ends. Germline V lookup: CDR1 MNHNS, CDR2 SASEGT. The CDR3 is 14 amino acids.

This chain joins TRBV30 and TRBJ1-2, with 9 bases fitting TRBD1. V shed 3 bases, J shed 7 bases, and the junction held 15 bases outside the gene matches. The CDR3 consists of 16 residues. Germline V gene data show CDR1 as GTSNPN and CDR2 as SVGIG (reference sequence). CDR3 residues: CAWSAGQGHQGGGYTF. The CDR3 region has the DNA TGTGCCTGGAGCGCGGGACAGGGCCATCAGGGCGGTGGCTACACCTTC.

The chain is built from TRBV30 and TRBJ1-2; D not resolved. The germline CDR1 and CDR2 sequences are GTSNPN and SVGIG (reference sequence). The germline V and J ends were trimmed by 3 bases and 7 bases, with 9 bases remaining between them. The CDR3 is 11 amino acids. CDR3: CAWRMGSGYTF. The CDR3 DNA sequence: TGTGCCTGGAGGATGGGGAGTGGCTACACCTTC.

V gene TRBV5-1 combines with J gene TRBJ2-5; 14 bases match TRBD2. This CDR3 region has 14 residues. Germline CDR1 is SGHRS and CDR2 is YFSETQ. J gave up 14 bases and V 0 bases, and 6 bases lay outside the gene matches. As DNA, the CDR3 is TGCGCCAGCAGCTTGGGGACTAGCGGGGGGCCCTTATACTTC. Translated: CASSLGTSGGPLYF.

The chain is built from TRBV18 and TRBJ2-1, with 9 bases lining up with TRBD2. This CDR3 has 16 amino acids. V dropped 5 bases and J dropped 7; count of bases not matched to a gene: 12. Germline V CDR1 and CDR2: KGHSH, LQKENI. CDR3 amino acids: CASSSSGTSRRNEQFF. In nucleotides, the CDR3 is TGTGCCAGCTCATCCTCCGGGACTAGCCGAAGGAATGAGCAGTTCTTC.

The chain recombines TRBV19 with TRBJ1-2; perhaps TRBD1 as D (6 bases). Deletions cut 6 bases from V and 0 bases from J, with 14 bases between. The CDR3 length is 15 residues. Germline V gene sequence: CDR1 LNHDA, CDR2 SQIVND (reference sequence). The CDR3 here is CASRTFGQTNYGYTF. As DNA, the CDR3 is TGTGCCAGTAGGACTTTCGGACAGACTAACTATGGCTACACCTTC.

J is TRBJ1-2 and V is TRBV4-3; possibly TRBD1 for D (5 bases). Trimming took off 5 bases at V and 7 bases at J, with 17 bases between the two ends. Germline assignment: CDR1 LGHNA and CDR2 YSLEER. This CDR3 has 14 residues. DNA of the CDR3: TGCGCCAGCAGCTTGGACCAGGGATCAGGTGGCTACACCTTC. Translating gives CASSLDQGSGGYTF.

The chain uses TRBV7-9 and TRBJ2-7, with 9 nucleotides matching TRBD1. Germline loops: CDR1 SEHNR, CDR2 FQNEAQ (reference sequence). The CDR3 is 15 residues long. The ends lost 5 bases at V and 3 bases at J; junction bases unmatched: 8. The CDR3 bases are TGTGCCAGCAGCGGGACCGGGACAGGGTTCTACGAGCAGTACTTC. Its protein product is CASSGTGTGFYEQYF.

The rearrangement joins TRBV5-6 to TRBJ1-4; 7 bases match TRBD1. This CDR3 is built from 17 residues. Looked up from germline, CDR1 is SGHDT and CDR2 is YYEEEE. V gave up 4 bases and J gave up 5 bases; unmatched junction bases: 14. This CDR3 is CASSRWAVQGKNEKLFF. CDR3 DNA: TGTGCCAGCAGCCGATGGGCCGTACAGGGGAAGAATGAAAAACTGTTTTTT.

This chain connects TRBV5-3 to TRBJ2-3, with 9 bases that match TRBD2. Being an ORF, TRBV5-3 has a function that is uncertain. V lost 4 bases and J lost 5; bases outside the gene matches: 11. CDR3 size: 16 residues. CDR3 residues: CARSPTSGGLEDTQYF. DNA of the CDR3: TGTGCCAGAAGCCCGACGAGCGGGGGGCTCGAAGATACGCAGTATTTT.

V gene TRBV6-5 combines with J gene TRBJ2-7, with TRBD2 matching over 8 bases. There are 12 residues in the CDR3. Germline V gives CDR1 MNHEY, CDR2 SVGAGI. The V segment lost 5 bases and the J segment 6 bases; nucleotides outside the gene matches: 3. The CDR3 loop reads CASSTGGREQYF. CDR3 nucleotides: TGTGCCAGCAGTACGGGAGGGCGCGAGCAGTACTTC.

A single count supports this clone. The chain uses TRBV7-8 and TRBJ1-1; D remains unclear. Germline V CDR1 and CDR2: SGHVS, FQNEAQ. The CDR3 runs 16 residues. Trimming stripped 1 base from V and 0 bases from J, with 12 bases between. CDR3 sequence reads: CASSLVLWAMNTEAFF. CDR3 bases: TGTGCCAGCAGCTTAGTTTTATGGGCTATGAACACTGAAGCTTTCTTT.

This clone was seen a few times. This chain links TRBV11-2 with TRBJ2-7; 10 positions match TRBD1. CDR1 is SGHAT and CDR2 is FQNNGV in the germline V gene. The V segment lost 5 bases and the J segment 8 bases; nucleotides outside the gene matches: 9. CDR3 length equals 14 residues. Written as DNA, the CDR3 is TGTGCCAGCAGCCGGGGGACAGGGGATCTCAAGCAGTACTTC. It translates to CASSRGTGDLKQYF. Full variable domain (remainder filled in from reference TRBV11-2 and TRBJ2-7): EAGVAQSPRYKIIEKRQSVAFWCNPISGHATLYWYQQILGQGPKLLIQFQNNGVVDDSQLPKDRFSAERLKGVDSTLKIQPAKLEDSAVYLCASSRGTGDLKQYFGPGTRLTVT.